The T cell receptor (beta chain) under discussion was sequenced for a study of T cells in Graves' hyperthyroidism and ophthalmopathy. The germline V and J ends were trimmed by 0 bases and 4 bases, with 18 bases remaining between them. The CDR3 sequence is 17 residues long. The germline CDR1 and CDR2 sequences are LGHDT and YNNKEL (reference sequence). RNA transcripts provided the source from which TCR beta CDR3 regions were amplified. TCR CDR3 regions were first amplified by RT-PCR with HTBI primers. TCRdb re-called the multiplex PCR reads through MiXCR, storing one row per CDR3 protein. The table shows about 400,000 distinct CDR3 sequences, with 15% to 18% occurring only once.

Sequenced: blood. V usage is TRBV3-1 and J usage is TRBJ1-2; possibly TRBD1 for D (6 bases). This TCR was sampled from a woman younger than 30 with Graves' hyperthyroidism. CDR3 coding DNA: TGTGCCAGCAGCCAAGATCCCATTGGCAGGGGCGCCTATGGCTACACCTTC. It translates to CASSQDPIGRGAYGYTF. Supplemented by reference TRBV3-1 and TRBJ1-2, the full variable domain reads DTAVSQTPKYLVTQMGNDKSIKCEQNLGHDTMYWYKQDSKKFLKIMFSYNNKELIINETVPNRFSPKSPDKAHLNLHINSLELGDSAVYFCASSQDPIGRGAYGYTFGSGTRLTVV.